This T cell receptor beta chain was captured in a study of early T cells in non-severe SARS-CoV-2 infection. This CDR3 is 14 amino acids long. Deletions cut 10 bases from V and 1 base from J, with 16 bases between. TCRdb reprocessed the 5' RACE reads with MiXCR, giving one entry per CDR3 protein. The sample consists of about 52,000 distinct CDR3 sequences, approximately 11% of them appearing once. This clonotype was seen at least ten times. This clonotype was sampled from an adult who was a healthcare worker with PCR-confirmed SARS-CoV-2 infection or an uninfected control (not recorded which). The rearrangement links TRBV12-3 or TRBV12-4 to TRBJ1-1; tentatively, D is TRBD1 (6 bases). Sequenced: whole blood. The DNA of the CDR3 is TGTGCCAACTCCCGGGGGGGGGCGAACACTGAAGCTTTCTTT. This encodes CANSRGGANTEAFF.